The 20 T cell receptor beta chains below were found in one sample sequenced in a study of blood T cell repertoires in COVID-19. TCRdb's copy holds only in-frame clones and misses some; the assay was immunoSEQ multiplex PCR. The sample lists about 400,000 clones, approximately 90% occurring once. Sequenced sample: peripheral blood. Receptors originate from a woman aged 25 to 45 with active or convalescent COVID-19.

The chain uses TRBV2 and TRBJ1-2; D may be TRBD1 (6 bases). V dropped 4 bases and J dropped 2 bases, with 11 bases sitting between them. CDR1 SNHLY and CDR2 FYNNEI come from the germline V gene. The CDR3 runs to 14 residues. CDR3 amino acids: CASSAQGLNYGYTF. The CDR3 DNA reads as TGTGCCAGCAGTGCGCAGGGGCTGAACTATGGCTACACCTTC.

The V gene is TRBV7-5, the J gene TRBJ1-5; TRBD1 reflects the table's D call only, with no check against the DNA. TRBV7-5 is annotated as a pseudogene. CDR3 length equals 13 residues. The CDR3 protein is CVRSTQGPGPQHF. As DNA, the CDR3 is TGTGTCAGAAGCACACAGGGCCCGGGGCCCCAGCATTTT.

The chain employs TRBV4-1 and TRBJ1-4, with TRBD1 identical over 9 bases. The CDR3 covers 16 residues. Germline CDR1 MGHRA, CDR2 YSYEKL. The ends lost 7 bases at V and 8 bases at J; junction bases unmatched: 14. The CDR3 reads CASTPAGTGYGEKLFF. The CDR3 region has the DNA TGCGCCAGCACCCCAGCCGGGACAGGGTATGGAGAAAAACTGTTTTTT.

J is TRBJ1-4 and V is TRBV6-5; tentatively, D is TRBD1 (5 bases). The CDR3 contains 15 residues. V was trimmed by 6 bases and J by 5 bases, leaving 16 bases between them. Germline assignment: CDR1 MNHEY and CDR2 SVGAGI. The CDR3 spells CASSPRGEGNEKLFF. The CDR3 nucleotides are TGTGCCAGCAGCCCGCGGGGGGAGGGGAATGAAAAACTGTTTTTT.

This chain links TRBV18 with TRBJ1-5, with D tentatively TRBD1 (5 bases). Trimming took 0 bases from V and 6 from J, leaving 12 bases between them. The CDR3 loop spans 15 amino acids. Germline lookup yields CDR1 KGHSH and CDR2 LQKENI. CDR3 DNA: TGTGCCAGCTCACCACCTCAGGGCGTCGGTCAGCCCCAGCATTTT. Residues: CASSPPQGVGQPQHF.

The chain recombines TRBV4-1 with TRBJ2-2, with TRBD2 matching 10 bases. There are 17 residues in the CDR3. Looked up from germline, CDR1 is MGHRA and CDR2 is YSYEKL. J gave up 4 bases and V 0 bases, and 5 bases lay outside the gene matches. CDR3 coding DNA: TGCGCCAGCAGCCAAGATTCCAGCGGGGGGGCCACCGGGGAGCTGTTTTTT. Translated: CASSQDSSGGATGELFF.

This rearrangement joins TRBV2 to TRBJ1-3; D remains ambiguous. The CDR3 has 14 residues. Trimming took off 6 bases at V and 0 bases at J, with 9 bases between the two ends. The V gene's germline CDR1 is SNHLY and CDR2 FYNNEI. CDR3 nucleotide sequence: TGTGCCAGCAGAGACTACAGCTCTGGAAACACCATATATTTT. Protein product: CASRDYSSGNTIYF. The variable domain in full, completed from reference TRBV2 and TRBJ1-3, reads EPEVTQTPSHQVTQMGQEVILRCVPISNHLYFYWYRQILGQKVEFLVSFYNNEISEKSEIFDDQFSVERPDGSNFTLKIRSTKLEDSAMYFCASRDYSSGNTIYFGEGSWLTVV.

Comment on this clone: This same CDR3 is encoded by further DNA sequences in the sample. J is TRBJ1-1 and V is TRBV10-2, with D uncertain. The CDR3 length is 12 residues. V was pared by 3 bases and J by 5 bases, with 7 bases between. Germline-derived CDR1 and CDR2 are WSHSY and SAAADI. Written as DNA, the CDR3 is TGCGCCAGCAGTGAAGCCGGGACTGAAGCTTTCTTT. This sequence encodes CASSEAGTEAFF.

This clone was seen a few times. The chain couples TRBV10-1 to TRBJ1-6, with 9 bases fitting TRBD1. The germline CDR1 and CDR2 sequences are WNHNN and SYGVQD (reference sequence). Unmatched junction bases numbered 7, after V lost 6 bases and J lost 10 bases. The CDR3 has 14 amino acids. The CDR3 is CASSRTGVGSPLHF. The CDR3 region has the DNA TGCGCCAGCAGCAGGACAGGGGTTGGATCACCCCTCCACTTT.

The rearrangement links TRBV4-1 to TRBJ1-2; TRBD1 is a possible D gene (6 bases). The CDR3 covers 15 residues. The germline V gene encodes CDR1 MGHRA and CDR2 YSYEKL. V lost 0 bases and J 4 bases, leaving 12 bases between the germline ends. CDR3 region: CASSQDRTVGYGYTF. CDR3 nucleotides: TGCGCCAGCAGCCAAGACCGGACAGTAGGCTATGGCTACACCTTC.

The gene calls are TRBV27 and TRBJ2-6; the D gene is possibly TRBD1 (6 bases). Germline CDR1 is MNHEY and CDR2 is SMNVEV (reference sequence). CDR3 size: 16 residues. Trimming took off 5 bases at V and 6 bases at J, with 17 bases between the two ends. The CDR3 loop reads CASSPITQGSANVLTF. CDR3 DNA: TGTGCCAGCAGTCCCATTACACAGGGTTCGGCCAACGTCCTGACTTTC.

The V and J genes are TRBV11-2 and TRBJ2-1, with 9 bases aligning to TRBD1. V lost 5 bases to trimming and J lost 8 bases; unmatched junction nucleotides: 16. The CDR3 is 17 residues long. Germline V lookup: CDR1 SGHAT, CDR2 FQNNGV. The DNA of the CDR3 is TGTGCCAGCAGCCGACCTGCCCGGACAGGGGCGCCCCATGAGCAGTTCTTC. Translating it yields CASSRPARTGAPHEQFF.

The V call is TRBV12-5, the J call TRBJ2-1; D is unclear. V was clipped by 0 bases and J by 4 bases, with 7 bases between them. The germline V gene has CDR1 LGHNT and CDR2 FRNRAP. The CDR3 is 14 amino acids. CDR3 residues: CASGLVPVYNEQFF. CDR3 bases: TGTGCTAGTGGTTTGGTACCGGTGTACAATGAGCAGTTCTTC. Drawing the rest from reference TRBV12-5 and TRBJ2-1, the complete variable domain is DARVTQTPRHKVTEMGQEVTMRCQPILGHNTVFWYRQTMMQGLELLAYFRNRAPLDDSGMPKDRFSAEMPDATLATLKIQPSEPRDSAVYFCASGLVPVYNEQFFGPGTRLTVL.

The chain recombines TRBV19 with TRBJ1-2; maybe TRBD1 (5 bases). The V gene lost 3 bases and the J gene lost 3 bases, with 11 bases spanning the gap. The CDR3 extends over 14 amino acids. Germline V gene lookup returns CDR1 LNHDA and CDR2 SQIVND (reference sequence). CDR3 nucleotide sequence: TGTGCCAGTAGTATGGACAACGGCTACTATGGCTACACCTTC. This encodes CASSMDNGYYGYTF.

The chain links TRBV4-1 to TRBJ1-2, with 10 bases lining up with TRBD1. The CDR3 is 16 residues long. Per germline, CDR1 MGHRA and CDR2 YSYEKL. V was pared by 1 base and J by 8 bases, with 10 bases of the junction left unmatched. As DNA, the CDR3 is TGCGCCAGCAGCCAAGCCGCGGACAGGGGGGGTACCGGCTACACCTTC. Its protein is CASSQAADRGGTGYTF.

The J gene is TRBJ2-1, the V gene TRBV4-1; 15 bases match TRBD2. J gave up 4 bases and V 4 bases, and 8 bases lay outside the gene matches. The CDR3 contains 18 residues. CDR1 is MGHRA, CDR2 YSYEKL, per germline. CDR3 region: CASSPSGLAGGNYNEQFF. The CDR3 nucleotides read TGCGCCAGCAGCCCGTCCGGACTAGCGGGGGGGAATTACAATGAGCAGTTCTTC.

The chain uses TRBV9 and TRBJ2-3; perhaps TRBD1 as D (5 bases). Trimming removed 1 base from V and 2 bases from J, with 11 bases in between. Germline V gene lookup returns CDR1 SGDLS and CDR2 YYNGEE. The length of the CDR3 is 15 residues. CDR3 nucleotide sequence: TGTGCCAGCAGCGTATGGGGCAGGGACACAGATACGCAGTATTTT. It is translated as CASSVWGRDTDTQYF.

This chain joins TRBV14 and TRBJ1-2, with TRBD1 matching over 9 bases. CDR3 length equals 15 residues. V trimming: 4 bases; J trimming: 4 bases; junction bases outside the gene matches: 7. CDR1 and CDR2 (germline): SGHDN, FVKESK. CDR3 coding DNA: TGTGCCAGCAGCCTTGGACAGGGGTTTCGCTATGGCTACACCTTC. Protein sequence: CASSLGQGFRYGYTF.

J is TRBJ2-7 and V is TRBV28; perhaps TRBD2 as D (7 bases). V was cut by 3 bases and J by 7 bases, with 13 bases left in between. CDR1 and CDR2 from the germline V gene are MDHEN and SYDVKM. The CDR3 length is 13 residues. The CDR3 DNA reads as TGTGCCAGCAGTTTTGGGGGGGCGGGAGAGCAGTACTTC. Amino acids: CASSFGGAGEQYF.

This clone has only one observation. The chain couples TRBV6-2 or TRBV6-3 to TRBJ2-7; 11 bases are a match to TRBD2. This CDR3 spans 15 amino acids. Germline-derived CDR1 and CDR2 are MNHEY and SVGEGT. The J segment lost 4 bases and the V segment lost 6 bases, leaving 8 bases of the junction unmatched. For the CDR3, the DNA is TGTGCCAGCAGCCCTGGACTAGCGGGCACGTACGAGCAGTACTTC. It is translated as CASSPGLAGTYEQYF.